This T cell receptor (beta chain) was captured in a study of shared clonotypes between healthy human individuals. Findings of the study overall: Collection of samples was limited to blood; tissue repertoires likely differ.

The germline CDR1 and CDR2 sequences are SEHNR and FQNEAQ (reference sequence). CDR3 length: 16 amino acids. The V gene lost 5 bases and the J gene lost 5 bases, with 20 bases spanning the gap. With regard to this clone: Its target is unknown.

Clones were sequenced by immunoSEQ multiplex PCR, and TCRdb holds only the in-frame ones, with some missing. The repertoire holds millions of clones, with just over 90% as singletons. The V call is TRBV7-9, the J call TRBJ2-3, with a weak D call TRBD1 (7 bases). Sequencing was done on a sample of naive CD4+ T cells from PBMCs. The subset was: CD45RA+ positively selected. The sequence came from a man between 18 and 35 years old in good health. Some clones in this sample may be carry-over from other donors' samples. The CDR3 region is CASSAPQGQAGDTQYF. CDR3 sequence (DNA): TGTGCCAGCAGCGCCCCACAGGGGCAAGCGGGAGATACGCAGTATTTT.